Shown below are 10 T cell receptor beta chains from a single sample sequenced in a study of regulatory T cells in long-lasting Graves disease. Researchers made TCR beta libraries by using iRepertoire HTBI primers and running Arm-PCR on CDR3 regions. TCRdb independently ran MiXCR on the multiplex PCR reads; one entry per CDR3 protein. The data show around 400,000 distinct CDR3 sequences, roughly 23% seen once. This sample's time point: persistent/refractory GD, antithyroid drugs over 5 years with positive TRAb. The authors made the TCR library using RNA they extracted from PBMCs. Sequenced material: peripheral blood mononuclear cells (PBMCs), taken when the disease was refractory, from a patient treated with antithyroid drugs. Receptor source: a woman aged 40 to 50 with Graves disease.

There are a few counts of this clonotype. This chain connects TRBV7-8 to TRBJ1-5, with D perhaps matching TRBD1 (6 bases). Trimming took off 5 bases at V and 0 bases at J, with 17 bases between the two ends. The CDR3 is made up of 17 amino acids. In germline, CDR1 is SGHVS, CDR2 FQNEAQ. This chain's CDR3 is CASSGRYRDTSNQPQHF. CDR3 DNA: TGTGCCAGCAGCGGACGATACAGGGACACTAGCAATCAGCCCCAGCATTTT.

This clonotype was detected only once. Being one base from a much bigger clone, this may be a read error. The chain employs TRBV2 and TRBJ1-2, with D unresolved. The CDR3 extends over 11 amino acids. Germline V gene lookup returns CDR1 SNHLY and CDR2 FYNNEI. The CDR3 here is CASRTQYGHTF. For the CDR3, the DNA is TGTGCCAGCAGGACCCAATATGGCCACACCTTC.

This clonotype was picked up a small number of times. The rearrangement links TRBV5-6 to TRBJ2-7; TRBD1 matches 7 bases. V shed 1 base and J 2 bases; nucleotides not matched to a gene: 6. This CDR3 contains 15 residues. Per germline, CDR1 SGHDT and CDR2 YYEEEE. The CDR3 protein is CASSLFGDSTYEQYF. In DNA, the CDR3 is TGTGCCAGCAGCTTGTTTGGGGACAGTACCTACGAGCAGTACTTC.

V and J are TRBV3-1 and TRBJ1-1, with 8 bases aligning to TRBD1. The CDR3 sequence is 13 residues long. The ends lost 5 bases at V and 11 bases at J; junction bases unmatched: 10. Per germline, CDR1 LGHDT and CDR2 YNNKEL (reference sequence). The CDR3 DNA is TGTGCCAGCAGCGCGACAGGGGCCGCAGTGGCTTTCTTT. Translating it yields CASSATGAAVAFF.

This clonotype has at least ten counts. Here the CDR3 DNA reads TGTGCCCTCGGTTGCATTCAGTACTTC. Amino acid sequence: CALGCIQYF. The chain links TRBV2 to TRBJ2-4; D is ambiguous. V lost 11 bases and J 9 bases, leaving 8 bases between the germline ends. Germline V gene lookup returns CDR1 SNHLY and CDR2 FYNNEI. The CDR3 is 9 amino acids.

This clonotype came up once. The rearrangement links TRBV15 to TRBJ2-3, with D possibly TRBD2 on 6 matching bases. Trimming removed 5 bases at V and 6 bases at J, with 18 bases between. The CDR3 runs to 15 residues. CDR1 and CDR2 (germline): LNHNV, YYDKDF (reference sequence). CDR3 residues: CATSGISGVGDTQYF. DNA for the CDR3: TGTGCCACCAGCGGAATTAGCGGTGTGGGGGATACGCAGTATTTT.

This clonotype was recorded only once. The chain is built from TRBV10-3 and TRBJ2-1; 7 bases line up with TRBD1. With 5 bases clipped from V and 2 bases from J, the junction kept 3 bases outside the gene matches. The CDR3 sequence is 14 residues long. Germline CDR1 reads ENHRY; CDR2 reads SYGVKD. This CDR3 reads CAISPGQTYNEQFF. The CDR3 DNA is TGTGCCATCAGTCCGGGACAGACCTACAATGAGCAGTTCTTC.

This clonotype was counted a few times. This chain connects TRBV7-9 to TRBJ2-7; TRBD1 is a possible D gene (5 bases). Trimming took off 3 bases at V and 8 bases at J, with 11 bases between the two ends. Germline V gene sequence: CDR1 SEHNR, CDR2 FQNEAQ (reference sequence). The CDR3 loop spans 12 amino acids. CDR3 sequence reads: CASSFSQDQQYF. CDR3 DNA sequence: TGTGCCAGCAGCTTTTCACAGGACCAGCAGTACTTC.

In the case of this clonotype: A much bigger clone sits one base away, suggesting this may be a read error. The chain employs TRBV6-5 and TRBJ1-1; 7 nucleotides agree with TRBD1. The CDR3 spans 15 residues. Germline CDR1 is MNHEY and CDR2 is SVGAGI. CDR3 DNA sequence: TGTGCCAGCAGTTACTCGGGACAGATGAACACTGTAGCTTTCTTT. Its protein product is CASSYSGQMNTVAFF.

Concerning this clonotype: This sequence may be a read error, since a much larger clone differs from it by one base. This sequence joins TRBV11-1 and TRBJ2-7; the D gene is possibly TRBD2 (6 bases). Germline CDR1 SGHAT, CDR2 FQDESV (reference sequence). The V end was cut by 6 bases, the J end by 4 bases, with 13 bases between. This CDR3 has 13 residues. The CDR3 DNA reads TGTGCCAGCAGTGAAGGACTACAATACGAGCAGTACTTC. Amino acid sequence: CASSEGLQYEQYF.